The 9 T cell receptor beta chains reported below all come from one sample, sequenced in a study of blood T cells in healthy people across ages. The use of a sample-barcoded 5' primer and a J-beta primer mix characterized a second PCR of about 6 to 11 cycles. TCRdb ran MiXCR on the 5' RACE reads and lists one entry per CDR3 protein. The data contain hundreds of thousands of distinct CDR3 sequences, over 40% of them seen just once; the ten biggest clones take up roughly 14%. What was sequenced was blood. These TCRs come from a woman of 80 years or more in good health.

This chain uses TRBV12-5 with TRBJ1-6; 9 bases are a match to TRBD1. This CDR3 has 17 residues. The trim removed 0 bases at V and 6 bases at J, leaving 6 bases unmatched. CDR1 is LGHNT and CDR2 is FRNRAP in the germline V gene. The CDR3, as DNA: TGTGCTAGTGGTTTGGTCACGGACAGGGGTGGTAATTCACCCCTCCACTTT. Translating gives CASGLVTDRGGNSPLHF.

V usage is TRBV28 and J usage is TRBJ2-1; the match to TRBD1 covers 9 bases. The junction had 11 bases not matched to a gene; V was cut back by 7 bases and J by 4 bases. This CDR3 contains 16 residues. Germline assignment: CDR1 MDHEN and CDR2 SYDVKM. CDR3 protein: CASILAGTGSYNEQFF. The CDR3 DNA reads TGTGCCAGCATACTAGCCGGGACAGGGTCATACAATGAGCAGTTCTTC.

Details on this clonotype: A junction boundary mismatches the germline segment, possibly from a read error. The chain couples TRBV28 to TRBJ1-2, with TRBD1 identical over 7 bases. The germline gives CDR1 MDHEN, CDR2 SYDVKM. The CDR3 runs to 16 residues. DNA of the CDR3: TGTGCCGGCAGTCCCTCCCCAGGGGGGGGTAACTATGGCTACACCTTC. Translated, it gives CAGSPSPGGGNYGYTF.

This clonotype appeared a few times. The rearrangement links TRBV7-9 to TRBJ2-1; TRBD2 matches at 10 bases. The trim removed 1 base at V and 5 bases at J, leaving 8 bases unmatched. The CDR3 covers 17 residues. Per germline, CDR1 SEHNR and CDR2 FQNEAQ (reference sequence). The CDR3 loop reads CASSLGIAGGIDNEQFF. CDR3 DNA: TGTGCCAGCAGCTTAGGGATAGCGGGAGGCATCGACAATGAGCAGTTCTTC.

The CDR3 reads CASSQPGRTPQGIQYF. DNA of the CDR3: TGTGCCAGCAGTCAGCCGGGCAGGACCCCTCAGGGCATTCAGTACTTC. This rearrangement joins TRBV6-1 to TRBJ2-4; TRBD1 is a possible D gene (5 bases). This CDR3 is 16 amino acids long. Germline loops: CDR1 MNHNS, CDR2 SASEGT. V was clipped by 5 bases and J by 9 bases, with 23 bases between them.

This chain joins TRBV25-1 and TRBJ2-4; tentatively, D is TRBD2 (5 bases). The DNA end is a closer match to TRBJ2-7, so the J assignment may be wrong. CDR3 size: 14 residues. Germline V gene sequence: CDR1 MGHDK, CDR2 SYGVNS. In nucleotides, the CDR3 is TGTGCCAGCAGTGGATGGTCGGGGTTGGACGAGCAGTACTTC. Its translation: CASSGWSGLDEQYF.

The CDR3 loop is CATSSSNRVYNSPLHF. Here the CDR3 DNA reads TGTGCCACCAGCAGTTCCAACCGGGTATATAATTCACCCCTCCACTTT. This rearrangement joins TRBV15 to TRBJ1-6; D not resolved. Germline V gene sequence: CDR1 LNHNV, CDR2 YYDKDF (reference sequence). The CDR3 loop spans 16 amino acids. The V and J ends lost 3 bases and 4 bases respectively, with 13 bases between them. The whole variable domain, remainder taken from reference TRBV15 and TRBJ1-6, is DAMVIQNPRYQVTQFGKPVTLSCSQTLNHNVMYWYQQKSSQAPKLLFHYYDKDFNNEADTPDNFQSRRPNTSFCFLDIRSPGLGDTAMYLCATSSSNRVYNSPLHFGNGTRLTVT.

At least ten counts were recorded for this clonotype. This sequence joins TRBV4-1 and TRBJ2-7; 8 bases line up with TRBD1. Germline V gives CDR1 MGHRA, CDR2 YSYEKL. Trimming cost V 3 bases and J 0 bases; bases outside gene matches: 10. The CDR3 extends over 17 amino acids. CDR3 coding DNA: TGCGCCAGCAGCCAGTCGGGACAGGACTCCAGCTCCTACGAGCAGTACTTC. Translation gives CASSQSGQDSSSYEQYF.

With regard to this clonotype: This may stem from a read error, because a much larger clone lies one nucleotide away. This chain connects TRBV20-1 to TRBJ1-6; no reliable D call. The CDR3 totals 13 residues. Germline V gene sequence: CDR1 DFQATT, CDR2 SNEGSKA (reference sequence). As DNA, the CDR3 is TGCGGTGCTAGAGATAGACCCGGGTCACCCCTCCACTTT. Translation: CGARDRPGSPLHF.